These 14 T cell receptor beta chains were all obtained from the same sample, sequenced in a study of blood T cell repertoires in COVID-19. Sequencing was performed with immunoSEQ multiplex PCR; in TCRdb, only in-frame clones are kept and a portion is missing. The sample records 150,000 to 200,000 clones, approximately 89% being singletons. The sample taken for sequencing was peripheral blood. These receptors all stem from a man between 40 and 49 years old with active or convalescent COVID-19.

This clone has more than one count but fewer than ten. V gene TRBV7-9 combines with J gene TRBJ2-1, with 10 bases lining up with TRBD2. Per germline, CDR1 SEHNR and CDR2 FQNEAQ (reference sequence). There are 15 residues in the CDR3. V dropped 5 bases and J dropped 7; count of bases not matched to a gene: 8. The CDR3 loop is CASSPSGGAGNEQFF. For the CDR3, the DNA is TGTGCCAGCAGCCCAAGCGGGGGGGCTGGAAATGAGCAGTTCTTC.

The V call is TRBV4-3, the J call TRBJ2-2, with 9 bases matching TRBD2. Germline CDR1 is LGHNA and CDR2 is YSLEER. The CDR3 totals 17 residues. Trimming cost V 4 bases and J 3 bases; bases outside gene matches: 9. The CDR3 sequence: CASSLGASGTYTGELFF. CDR3 nucleotides: TGCGCCAGCAGCCTTGGGGCTAGCGGGACATACACCGGGGAGCTGTTTTTT.

This chain joins TRBV28 and TRBJ2-5, with 12 bases identical to TRBD2. The CDR3 runs 16 residues. In germline, CDR1 is MDHEN, CDR2 SYDVKM. After removal of 6 bases from V and 5 bases from J, the junction contained 10 bases not matched to a gene. CDR3 sequence: CASSLTSGGVPETQYF. The CDR3 nucleotides read TGTGCCAGCAGCCTGACTAGCGGGGGTGTGCCTGAGACCCAGTACTTC.

The DNA of the CDR3 is TGCAGCGTTGGGGGGGTGAGGAACACTGAAGCTTTCTTT. Protein product: CSVGGVRNTEAFF. The chain has TRBV29-1 and TRBJ1-1; D might be TRBD1 (5 bases). Germline CDR1 and CDR2: SQVTM and ANQGSEA. The CDR3 runs 13 residues. Trimming took off 4 bases at V and 1 base at J, with 10 bases between the two ends.

J is TRBJ1-6 and V is TRBV10-2; D might be TRBD1 (6 bases). The V gene lost 6 bases and the J gene lost 0 bases, with 6 bases spanning the gap. CDR3 size: 14 residues. From germline, CDR1 is WSHSY and CDR2 SAAADI. CDR3 in amino acids: CASRGGSYNSPLHF. CDR3 nucleotide sequence: TGCGCCAGCAGAGGGGGCTCCTATAATTCACCCCTCCACTTT.

The chain couples TRBV18 to TRBJ1-5, with TRBD1 identical over 9 bases. The CDR3 runs 14 residues. The junction had 1 base not matched to a gene; V was cut back by 3 bases and J by 4 bases. Germline V gene data show CDR1 as KGHSH and CDR2 as LQKENI. CDR3 nucleotide sequence: TGTGCCAGCTCACCGGGACAGGGTAATCAGCCCCAGCATTTT. Translation: CASSPGQGNQPQHF.

The chain carries TRBV5-1 and TRBJ1-4; 10 nucleotides match TRBD1. The CDR3 runs to 15 residues. Germline assignment: CDR1 SGHRS and CDR2 YFSETQ. J lost 8 bases, V lost 4 bases, and 8 bases had no gene match. This CDR3 reads CASSPRQGAGEKLFF. CDR3 in DNA: TGCGCCAGCAGCCCGCGACAGGGGGCGGGGGAAAAACTGTTTTTT.

The CDR3 DNA is TGCAGCGTTTCAAACAGGGGCGGCGGGGAGCTGTTTTTT. Amino acids: CSVSNRGGGELFF. This chain links TRBV29-1 with TRBJ2-2, with 7 bases matching TRBD1. This CDR3 is built from 13 residues. CDR1 is SQVTM and CDR2 is ANQGSEA in the germline V gene. Losses at the gene ends were 5 bases for V and 7 bases for J; bases not matched to a gene: 7.

In DNA, the CDR3 is TGTGCCAGTACCCCGGGACAGGGGCCCTTTAGCACAGATACGCAGTATTTT. Translated: CASTPGQGPFSTDTQYF. The chain is built from TRBV2 and TRBJ2-3; 10 positions agree with TRBD1. Germline values: CDR1 SNHLY, CDR2 FYNNEI. The trim removed 9 bases at V and 0 bases at J, leaving 12 bases unmatched. The CDR3 extends over 17 amino acids.

The chain uses TRBV6-5 and TRBJ2-5; 8 bases match TRBD2. The CDR3 has 15 residues. Germline V gene sequence: CDR1 MNHEY, CDR2 SVGAGI. With V trimmed by 6 bases and J by 0 bases, 6 bases remained unmatched. DNA of the CDR3: TGTGCCAGCAGCCGGGGACTAGAAGACCAAGAGACCCAGTACTTC. This translates into CASSRGLEDQETQYF.

The rearrangement links TRBV11-2 to TRBJ2-7; 9 bases line up with TRBD1. This CDR3 is built from 15 residues. Germline trimming cut 5 bases from V and 5 bases from J; bases unmatched to any gene: 10. CDR1 is SGHAT and CDR2 is FQNNGV in the germline V gene. The CDR3 region has the DNA TGTGCCAGCAGCCCCCGGCCACAGGGGGCCCACGAGCAGTACTTC. It yields the protein CASSPRPQGAHEQYF.

The V gene is TRBV12-3 or TRBV12-4, the J gene TRBJ2-4, with D possibly TRBD2 on 6 matching bases. Deletions cut 7 bases from V and 3 bases from J, with 10 bases between. The CDR3 is made up of 13 amino acids. The DNA of the CDR3 is TGTGCCAGCACCGGGAGTAACAAAAACATTCAGTACTTC. It specifies CASTGSNKNIQYF.

The rearrangement uses TRBV5-4 and TRBJ2-3, with TRBD2 as a possible D gene (6 bases). The ends were cut back, 5 bases at V and 2 bases at J, with 15 bases in the middle. Germline V gene lookup returns CDR1 SGHNT and CDR2 YYREEE (reference sequence). The CDR3 length is 15 residues. The CDR3 DNA sequence: TGTGCCAGCAGTCTCGAGGGGAGGCACACAGATACGCAGTATTTT. Protein: CASSLEGRHTDTQYF.

The genes are TRBV3-1 (or the pseudogene TRBV3-2) and TRBJ1-6, with D possibly being TRBD1 (6 bases). CDR1 and CDR2 from the germline V gene are LGHDT and YNNKEL (reference sequence). The CDR3 loop spans 16 amino acids. V was trimmed by 4 bases and J by 7 bases, leaving 17 bases between them. As DNA, the CDR3 is TGTGCCAGCAGCCGTAAAACAGGGTCGGGGAATTCACCCCTCCACTTT. This translates into CASSRKTGSGNSPLHF.